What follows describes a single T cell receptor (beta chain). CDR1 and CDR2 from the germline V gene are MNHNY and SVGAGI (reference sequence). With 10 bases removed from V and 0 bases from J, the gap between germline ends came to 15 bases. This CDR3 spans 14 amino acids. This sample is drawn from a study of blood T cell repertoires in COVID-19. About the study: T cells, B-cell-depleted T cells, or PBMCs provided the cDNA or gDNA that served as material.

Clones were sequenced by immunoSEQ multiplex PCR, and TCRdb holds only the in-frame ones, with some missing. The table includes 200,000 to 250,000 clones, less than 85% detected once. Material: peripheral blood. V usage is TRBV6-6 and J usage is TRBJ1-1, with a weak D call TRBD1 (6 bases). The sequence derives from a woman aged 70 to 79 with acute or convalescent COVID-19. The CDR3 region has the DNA TGTGCCACTCGTCGGGGGGCGATGAACACTGAAGCTTTCTTT. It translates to CATRRGAMNTEAFF.